The 17 T cell receptor beta chains presented below share a single source sample, sequenced in a study of CXCR3-negative and CXCR3-positive naive CD8 T cells. Points from the study as a whole: Naive CXCR3-positive cells had TRB CDR3s more hydrophobic than those of CXCR3-negative naive cells.

The method, 5' RACE with UMI labels, was used to prepare the TRB cDNA libraries. TCRdb re-called the 5' RACE reads, yielding one record per CDR3 amino acid sequence without DNA. The table for this sample gives around 160,000 distinct CDR3 sequences. These receptors' targets are unknown. The sample was naive CXCR3+ CD8+ T cells from blood. This sample's subset: CD45RO-CCR7+CD27+CD95- naive CD8+ T cells expressing CXCR3 (TNR3+). The origin of the receptors is a human donor in good health. Some clones in this sample may be carry-over from other donors' samples.

This sequence joins TRBV7-6 and TRBJ2-1; TCRdb's D call of TRBD2 is untestable without DNA. Per the germline V gene, CDR1 is SGHVS and CDR2 is FNYEAQ. CDR3 length: 17 amino acids. The CDR3 spells CASSPRTSGSRVNEQFF.

The rearrangement joins TRBV20-1 to TRBJ2-2; TCRdb outputs TRBD2, but without DNA this stays unchecked. In germline, CDR1 is DFQATT, CDR2 SNEGSKA (reference sequence). This CDR3 has 17 residues. CDR3 residues: CSAGLAGGILNTGELFF.

The chain uses TRBV9 and TRBJ2-7. From germline, CDR1 is SGDLS and CDR2 YYNGEE. The CDR3 spans 14 residues. This chain's CDR3 is CASSVVGGPYEQYF.

This chain links TRBV20-1 with TRBJ1-1. The CDR3 runs 13 residues. The V gene's germline CDR1 is DFQATT and CDR2 SNEGSKA (reference sequence). This chain's CDR3 is CSRAGGMNTEAFF.

This chain connects TRBV30 to TRBJ2-1. From germline, CDR1 is GTSNPN and CDR2 SVGIG (reference sequence). This CDR3 comprises 11 residues. The CDR3 sequence is CAGTEYNEQFF.

V is TRBV14 and J is TRBJ2-7. Germline lookup yields CDR1 SGHDN and CDR2 FVKESK. This CDR3 spans 15 amino acids. CDR3 amino acids: CASSPAVGGSYEQYF.

V usage is TRBV7-9 and J usage is TRBJ2-5. The length of the CDR3 is 17 residues. Germline CDR1 SEHNR, CDR2 FQNEAQ (reference sequence). The CDR3 here is CASSLVSRQRTQETQYF.

V and J are TRBV28 and TRBJ1-5. The CDR3 spans 15 residues. Germline V CDR1 and CDR2: MDHEN, SYDVKM. CDR3 sequence: CASSLITGPDQPQHF.

The chain joins TRBV4-3 to TRBJ1-6. Germline CDR1 and CDR2: LGHNA and YSLEER. CDR3 length: 15 residues. The chain's CDR3 is CASSQLSSYNSPLHF.

The V and J genes are TRBV6-5 and TRBJ1-1; the D call from TCRdb, TRBD1, cannot be confirmed without DNA. This CDR3 contains 14 residues. CDR1 is MNHEY, CDR2 SVGAGI, per germline. The CDR3 is CASSYTGDGTEAFF.

This chain links TRBV9 with TRBJ2-1; TCRdb selects TRBD1, and the lack of DNA leaves this call unchecked. The CDR3 totals 16 residues. Germline V lookup: CDR1 SGDLS, CDR2 YYNGEE. The chain's CDR3 is CASSLDWDSLRDEQFF.

The chain's CDR3 is CASGAWVNQPQHF. V is TRBV7-2 and J is TRBJ1-5. Germline CDR1 is SGHTA and CDR2 is FQGNSA. The CDR3 consists of 13 residues.

J is TRBJ2-7 and V is TRBV28; there is no DNA to check the TCRdb D call of TRBD1. CDR1 is MDHEN, CDR2 SYDVKM, per germline. The CDR3 contains 15 residues. CDR3 amino acids: CASSFDPGVQYEQYF.

The J gene is TRBJ1-1, the V gene TRBV29-1; TCRdb designates TRBD1, a call that cannot be tested without DNA. The CDR3 contains 14 residues. Germline loops: CDR1 SQVTM, CDR2 ANQGSEA. The CDR3 region is CSVEIYRVVTEAFF. The full variable domain, in which reference TRBV29-1 and TRBJ1-1 provide the parts outside the CDR3, is SAVISQKPSRDICQRGTSLTIQCQVDSQVTMMFWYRQQPGQSLTLIATANQGSEATYESGFVIDKFPISRPNLTFSTLTVSNMSPEDSSIYLCSVEIYRVVTEAFFGQGTRLTVV.

The CDR3 region is CSARKLAELYNEQFF. The gene calls are TRBV20-1 and TRBJ2-1; the D gene TCRdb calls, TRBD2, cannot be checked with no DNA. The germline gives CDR1 DFQATT, CDR2 SNEGSKA (reference sequence). The CDR3 runs to 15 residues.

This rearrangement joins TRBV5-1 to TRBJ2-7; the TCRdb call, TRBD2, lacks DNA for checking. The CDR3 length is 18 residues. Germline CDR1 is SGHRS and CDR2 is YFSETQ. The CDR3 reads CASSSSGLLKLSGYEQYF.

This chain connects TRBV7-2 to TRBJ2-7; TCRdb gives TRBD1 as the D gene, but with no DNA this cannot be confirmed. Germline V lookup: CDR1 SGHTA, CDR2 FQGNSA. This CDR3 region has 14 residues. The chain's CDR3 is CASGAAGLSYEQYF.